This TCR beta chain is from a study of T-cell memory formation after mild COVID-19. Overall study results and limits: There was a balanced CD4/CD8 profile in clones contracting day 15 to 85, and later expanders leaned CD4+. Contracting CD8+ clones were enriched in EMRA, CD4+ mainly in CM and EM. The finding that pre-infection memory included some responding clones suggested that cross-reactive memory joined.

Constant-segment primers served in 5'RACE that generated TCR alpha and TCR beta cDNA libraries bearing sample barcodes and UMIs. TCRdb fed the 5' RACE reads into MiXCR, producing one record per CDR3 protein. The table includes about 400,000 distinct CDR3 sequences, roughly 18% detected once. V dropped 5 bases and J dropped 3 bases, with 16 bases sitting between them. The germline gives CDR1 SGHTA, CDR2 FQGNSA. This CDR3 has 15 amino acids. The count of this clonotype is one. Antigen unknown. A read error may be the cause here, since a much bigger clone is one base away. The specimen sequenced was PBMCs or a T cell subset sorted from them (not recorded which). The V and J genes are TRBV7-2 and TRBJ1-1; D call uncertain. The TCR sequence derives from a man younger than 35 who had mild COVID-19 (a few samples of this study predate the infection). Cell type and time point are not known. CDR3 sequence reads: CASSQVPGSYTEAFF. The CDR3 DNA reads TGTGCCAGCAGCCAAGTACCCGGGTCGTACACTGAAGCTTTCTTT. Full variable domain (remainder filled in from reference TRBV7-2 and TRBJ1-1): GAGVSQSPSNKVTEKGKDVELRCDPISGHTALYWYRQSLGQGLEFLIYFQGNSAPDKSGLPSDRFSAERTGGSVSTLTIQRTQQEDSAVYLCASSQVPGSYTEAFFGQGTRLTVV.